The 2 T cell receptor beta chains below all came from one sample that was sequenced in a study of T cell responses to AZD1222 COVID-19 vaccine (dated by TCRdb to the early 2020s). Taken with the paper, the label for time point translates to: baseline before first vaccination. To prepare the library, the immunoSEQ multiplex PCR assay was applied. Here the immuneACCESS table is served through TCRdb, limited to in-frame sequences with V and J called. Missing clones are a known gap in these copies; in checked studies unresolved V genes cover under half, and the rest lacks a known reason. Counted in this sample were approximately 180,000 clones; 70% to 90% of them appeared once. Of the sample, approximately 1.6% is held by the ten largest clones. Sequencing used peripheral blood, obtained on day 0 of AZD1222 vaccination. These receptor sequences come from an adult in good health.

The chain links TRBV5-1 to TRBJ1-5, with D possibly TRBD1 on 5 matching bases. The CDR3 loop spans 13 amino acids. From germline, CDR1 is SGHRS and CDR2 YFSETQ. Trimming removed 4 bases at V and 3 bases at J, with 8 bases between. Here the CDR3 reads CASSPGFNQPQHF. The CDR3 nucleotides read TGCGCCAGCAGCCCAGGGTTCAATCAGCCCCAGCATTTT.

The chain has TRBV10-3 and TRBJ2-2, with 9 bases fitting TRBD2. Germline lookup yields CDR1 ENHRY and CDR2 SYGVKD. Losses at the gene ends were 8 bases for V and 2 bases for J; bases not matched to a gene: 6. This CDR3 is 15 amino acids long. CDR3 region: CAIRQTSGNTGELFF. The CDR3 region has the DNA TGTGCCATCCGCCAGACTAGCGGTAACACCGGGGAGCTGTTTTTT.